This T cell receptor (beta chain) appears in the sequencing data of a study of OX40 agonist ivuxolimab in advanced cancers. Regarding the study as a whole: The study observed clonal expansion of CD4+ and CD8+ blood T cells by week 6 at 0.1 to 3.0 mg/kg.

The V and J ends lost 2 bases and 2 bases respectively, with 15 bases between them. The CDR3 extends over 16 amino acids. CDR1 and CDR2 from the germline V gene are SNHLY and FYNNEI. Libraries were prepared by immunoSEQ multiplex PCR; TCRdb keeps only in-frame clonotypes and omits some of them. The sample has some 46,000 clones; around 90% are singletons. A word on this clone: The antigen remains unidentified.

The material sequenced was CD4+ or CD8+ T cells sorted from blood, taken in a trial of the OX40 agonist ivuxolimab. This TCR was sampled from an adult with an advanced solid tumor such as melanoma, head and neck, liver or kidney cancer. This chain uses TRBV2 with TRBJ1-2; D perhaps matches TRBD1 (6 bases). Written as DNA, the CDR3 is TGTGCCAGCAGTGAATTGGCAGGGGAGGCGAACTATGGCTACACCTTC. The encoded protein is CASSELAGEANYGYTF.